This entry features one T cell receptor (beta chain) sequence. Its antigen is unknown. These data originate in a study of cytomegalovirus exposure and HLA in healthy donors. General observations from the study: Cytomegalovirus status was reportedly diagnosed by the classifier with high specificity and sensitivity.

The PCR had 60 Vbeta and 13 Jbeta primers. The table came from immunoSEQ multiplex PCR; TCRdb's copy has only in-frame clones and leaves some out. The sample contains under 250,000 clones, over 70% of which appear only once. Specimen: PBMCs. The receptor's source is a boy aged 2 to 9 in good health and CMV-seronegative.

CDR3 DNA: TGTGCCAGCAGCGAATACATTGGTCCGCCGCATTTCTTC. Translated: CASSEYIGPPHFF. This chain connects TRBV14 to TRBJ2-1; D gene unclear. The germline V gene encodes CDR1 SGHDN and CDR2 FVKESK. V dropped 5 bases and J dropped 16 bases, with 21 bases sitting between them. This CDR3 contains 13 residues. Full variable domain (missing parts from reference TRBV14 and TRBJ2-1): EAGVTQFPSHSVIEKGQTVTLRCDPISGHDNLYWYRRVMGKEIKFLLHFVKESKQDESGMPNNRFLAERTGGTYSTLKVQPAELEDSGVYFCASSEYIGPPHFFGPGTRLTVL.